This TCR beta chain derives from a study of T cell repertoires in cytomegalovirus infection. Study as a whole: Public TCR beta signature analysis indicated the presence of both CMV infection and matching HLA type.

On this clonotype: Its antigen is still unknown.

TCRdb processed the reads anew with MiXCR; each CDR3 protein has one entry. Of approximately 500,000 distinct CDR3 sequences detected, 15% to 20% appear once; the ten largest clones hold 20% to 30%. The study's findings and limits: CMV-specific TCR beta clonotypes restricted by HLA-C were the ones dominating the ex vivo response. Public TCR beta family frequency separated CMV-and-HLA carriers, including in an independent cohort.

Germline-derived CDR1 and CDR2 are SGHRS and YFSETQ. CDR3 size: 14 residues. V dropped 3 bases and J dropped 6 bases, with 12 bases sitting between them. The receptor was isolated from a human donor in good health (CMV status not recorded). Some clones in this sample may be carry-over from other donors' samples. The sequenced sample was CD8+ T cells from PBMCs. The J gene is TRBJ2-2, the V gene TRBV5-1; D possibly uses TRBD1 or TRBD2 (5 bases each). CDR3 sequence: CASSSWDRAGELFF. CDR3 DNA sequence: TGCGCCAGCAGCTCCTGGGACCGAGCCGGGGAGCTGTTTTTT.